The present T cell receptor beta chain was sequenced within a study of blood T cell repertoires in COVID-19 (dated by TCRdb to 2018 to 2020). Study-level background: Samples covering the acute and convalescent phases of COVID-19 were provided by collaborators in the United States, Italy and Spain. Subjects who had been exposed to COVID-19, were actively infected with it, or had recovered from it provided the deeply sampled blood TCRbeta repertoires that made up the dataset. The samples were drawn from two sources: the first 160 participants of the ongoing ImmuneRACE study, and 1,254 subjects contributed by 6 global collaborators. The sample metadata nearly always contained a de-identified subject ID, COVID-19 status, age in years and sex. The material from the prospective study consisted of cDNA or gDNA derived from T cells, B-cell-depleted T cells, or PBMCs. HLA class I and class II types, where available, came from metadata supplied by the sample provider rather than from assay-based typing. The repertoires were made available in a free public database intended to serve as a resource for research on the immune response to SARS-CoV-2. The full study reports these points: The quantity of clinical and demographic metadata differed by source and by participant and was supplied without curation.

TCRbeta CDR3 regions were amplified from genomic DNA using the immunoSEQ Assay, a bias-controlled multiplex PCR. As for how the authors treated the data: Within the assay, amplification of reference gene primers was used to estimate how many nucleated cells each sample contained. To quantify the absolute abundance of each unique TCRbeta CDR3 rearrangement, sequence reads were collapsed and filtered. For each sample, productive Simpson clonality was calculated as the square root of Simpson's diversity index across productive rearrangements. TCRdb took over this immuneACCESS table, retaining in-frame rearrangements with V and J assigned. Such tables are incomplete; in checked studies, under half of the missing clones stem from an unresolved V gene, and the remainder is unexplained. That table supplies the V and J calls and clone size; D and trimming were determined from the DNA. The sample table records 300,000 to 400,000 clones; around 89% of these occur just once. Approximately 1% of the sample goes to the ten largest clones.

Between the V and J ends, shortened by 2 bases and 3 bases respectively, the junction contains 14 bases. Reading from cysteine to phenylalanine, the CDR3 counts 15 amino acids. Of the read, only the CDR3 DNA is kept; its 45 bases are in frame from base 1. The germline V gene provides CDR1 SGHRS and CDR2 YFSETQ. Enrolling through a virtual design, the prospective study's participants ranged in age from about 18 to 100 years and lived across roughly 24 United States geographic areas. To assign participants to cohorts, the prospective study relied on clinical history that participants themselves reported in a screening survey and a study questionnaire. ImmuneRACE Cohort 3 recovered participants were defined by two consecutive negative NP/OP PCR tests, healthcare professional clearance, or symptom resolution. Mobile phlebotomists in the prospective study collected whole blood, serum and a nasopharyngeal or oropharyngeal swab from every participant. Prospective study participants could optionally give additional blood draws and questionnaires over an approximately two-month period. Before DNA extraction, blood samples from the prospective study were shipped at room temperature or frozen.

Note on this clone: What antigen it recognizes has not been identified. Per-base qualities were not stored, and no clone one base away is much larger.

This TCR was recovered from a man between 18 and 35 years old who had recovered from COVID-19. Recombination linked TRBV5-1 to TRBJ1-1; a confident D gene designation cannot be given. Sequenced: PBMCs or T cells enriched from blood (not recorded which). The CDR3 protein is CASSFDGVLDTEAFF. DNA sequence: TGCGCCAGCAGCTTCGACGGAGTACTGGACACTGAAGCTTTCTTT. Extended through the reference TRBV5-1 and TRBJ1-1 proteins, this CDR3 yields the full variable domain: KAGVTQTPRYLIKTRGQQVTLSCSPISGHRSVSWYQQTPGQGLQFLFEYFSETQRNKGNFPGRFSGRQFSNSRSEMNVSTLELGDSALYLCASSFDGVLDTEAFFGQGTRLTVV.